This T cell receptor (beta chain) was recorded in a study of blood T cell repertoires in COVID-19. Across the whole study: Samples of COVID-19 (acute and convalescent) were obtained from the United States, Italy and Spain. PBMCs, B-cell-depleted T cells, or T cells were the source of the cDNA or gDNA that made up the material.

The CDR3 has 16 amino acids. Germline CDR1 reads PRHDT; CDR2 reads FYEKMQ (reference sequence). Trimming removed 1 base from V and 7 bases from J; junction bases left unmatched: 9. In the original analysis: Reference gene primer amplification yielded estimated nucleated cell counts. Sequenced by immunoSEQ multiplex PCR; TCRdb stores in-frame clones only, minus some. That table furnishes V, J and clone size, whereas the DNA furnished D and trimming. The repertoire holds 65,000 to 90,000 clones, with around nine tenths as singletons. The sample was peripheral blood. The receptor comes from a man aged 30 to 39 with acute or convalescent COVID-19. The J gene is TRBJ2-1, the V gene TRBV13, with 8 bases matching TRBD2. The CDR3 sequence: CASSLVPSGRINEQFF. The CDR3 DNA follows: TGTGCCAGCAGCTTAGTTCCGAGCGGGAGAATTAATGAGCAGTTCTTC.